This TCR beta chain was captured in a study of T cell responses to AZD1222 COVID-19 vaccine. The junction had 6 bases not matched to a gene; V was cut back by 5 bases and J by 2 bases. This CDR3 region has 14 residues. Germline CDR1 WSHSY, CDR2 SAAADI. Findings and caveats of the study: Along spike, vaccine-associated CD4 TCRs were found throughout, with dominance at 160-218 and 743-854. It was only 6 or 7 AZD1222 recipients who were seropositive at baseline. Spike-specific TCR breadth and depth were elevated following two AZD1222 doses.

Concerning this clone: The target antigen is unknown.

Assay used: immunoSEQ multiplex PCR; TCRdb lists only in-frame clones, some missing. Of about 140,000 clones in the sample, approximately 89% are singletons; the top ten hold approximately 1.8%. The sequence came from an adult who received the AZD1222 COVID-19 vaccine. Specimen: peripheral blood, collected 28 days after the second AZD1222 dose. V gene TRBV10-2 combines with J gene TRBJ2-7; TRBD2 agrees at 7 bases. Written as DNA, the CDR3 is TGCGCCAGCAGTTTAAGCGGGACTCCCTACGAGCAGTACTTC. This encodes CASSLSGTPYEQYF.